The T cell receptor (beta chain) described here comes from a study of cytomegalovirus exposure and HLA in healthy donors (dated by TCRdb to 2017 to 2019). Background for the entire study: An earlier analysis of 550 to 700 of the donors reported approximately 270 Gb of sequence data and roughly 100 million unique TCR beta sequences from roughly 200 million T cells. Genome-wide SNP genotypes for about 60% of the 666 donors were used in a later genetic analysis, which treated that subset as a discovery cohort. On average, 235,054 unique TCR beta nucleotide sequences were sequenced per donor among fewer than 500 genotyped donors of the cohort, with roughly 18% of those sequences being non-productive. Five DR-DQ haplotypes were treated as single units for association and clustering because of strong linkage in the cohort. An earlier analysis of fewer than 700 of the donors applied high-throughput TCR beta sequencing to assess whether each TCR beta V gene segment acted as functional or pseudogenic. Both class I and class II loci were covered by HLA typing, at four-digit resolution. Donor age, sex, ethnicity and CMV serostatus were compiled together with the repertoire data. An early release that covered about 600 HLA-typed donors contained approximately 300 gigabases of sequencing data and approximately 85 million unique TCR sequences. The genetic ancestry cluster associated with self-reported Caucasian donors included about four fifths of the 398 genotyped donors. The study aimed to test whether signatures of past pathogen exposure could be identified by cataloging public T cell receptors. Every discovery cohort repertoire had been produced on one sequencing platform. Along with the roughly 710-subject first cohort, a separate validation cohort of roughly 110 different subjects was used. Rather than drawing on any new phenotypic data, the later analysis identified candidate immune exposures from TCR beta sequences and the way those sequences occurred across donors. Using immunosequencing, the study profiled T cell repertoires from around 670 subjects and related those repertoires to cytomegalovirus serostatus. The number of donors typed differed by locus, with 629-630 for A, B, C, DRB1 and DQB1, roughly 520 for DQA1, over 600 for DPA1, and approximately 470 for DPB1. A later analysis re-analyzed previously published TCR beta repertoires from several hundred donors and added high-resolution HLA genotyping to study TCR occurrence patterns. To predict cytomegalovirus infection status, the study brought together high-throughput TCR immunosequencing, statistical association of individual TCRs with disease status, and machine learning.

The method was the immunoSEQ multiplex PCR assay. For the multiplex PCR, a mixture combining 60 forward primers for TCR Vbeta segments and 13 reverse primers for TCR Jbeta segments was used. The CDR3 region of rearranged TCR beta genes was amplified from genomic DNA by a multiplex PCR assay. The Illumina HiSeq System was used to sequence the amplified TCR beta libraries as 87-base-pair reads. On the study's bioinformatics: Across the 640 or so repertoires, a later analysis counted 80 million or so unique TCR beta chains, around 11 million of which were shared by at least two donors. Raw reads were error-corrected and collapsed into unique sequences by a nearest-neighbor algorithm in which closely related sequences were merged to remove PCR and sequencing errors. Alignment of CDR3 sequences to IMGT reference sequences was used to assign V, D and J gene segments. For a sequence to be retained, a match of at least six nucleotides to both a V gene segment and a J gene segment was required. A rearrangement was called productive if the CDR3 had no stop codons and remained in frame with V and J, and every other rearrangement was called non-productive. Following IMGT convention, CDR3 was defined as the stretch from the second conserved V-encoded cysteine to the conserved J-encoded phenylalanine. The earlier analysis of fewer than 700 of the donors excluded sequences that lacked an unambiguous match to a single V gene segment. In an earlier analysis of approximately 560 of the donors, a V segment was called functional when productive rearrangements were above 56.7%, and segregating when the standard deviation between donors exceeded 5%. A statistical classification framework was built for diagnosing cytomegalovirus status from the catalog of TCR beta chain sequences. In a later analysis, V and J genes were assigned by comparing TCR nucleotide sequences against IMGT/GENE-DB human TR gene sequences. The TCRdist pipeline was used in a later analysis to assign CDR3 sequences and most-parsimonious VDJ recombination scenarios. A later analysis defined each TCR beta chain by its CDR3 amino acid sequence plus V-gene family, and excluded reads lacking a unique V-gene family. A later analysis removed roughly 590 highly shared, low-generation-probability nucleotide sequences to deal with suspected cross-contamination and a sequencing artifact. For each public chain, a later analysis derived a clonal expansion index from normalized ranks of inferred template counts within each repertoire. In a later analysis, generation probabilities were computed using a VDJ recombination model fitted to out-of-frame rearrangements, and the results were checked against IGoR. A later analysis scored TCR-TCR, TCR-HLA and TCR-CMV co-occurrence with hypergeometric tests, applying a repertoire-size bias correction to TCR pairs. In a later analysis, false discovery rates were estimated by permuting HLA or CMV assignments 20 times. A later analysis grouped co-occurring TCRs with DBSCAN, adding TCRdist sequence similarity when clustering within HLA-allele-positive subsets. Repertoires with fewer than 30,000 or more than 120,000 public chains were left out of co-occurrence clustering, as were a few repertoires with anomalous nucleotide sharing. Entries here come from immuneACCESS through TCRdb and include only in-frame sequences with V and J called. Some clones fail to appear in such tables; in the studies checked, an unresolved V gene covers under half of the shortfall, and the cause of the remainder is unknown. From that table come the V and J calls and clone size; the DNA was used to work out D and trimming. The table kept for this sample lists more than 100,000 clones. The top ten clones comprise around 1.5% of the sample.

The cohort consisted of 670 or so healthy bone marrow donors. At the time of sampling, every cohort member was nominally healthy, though immune exposures that went unrecorded were likely present. The donor tested CMV seronegative, placing the donor among the 300 to 400 seronegative members of the cohort. A peripheral blood sample was collected from each donor, and TCR beta sequencing was performed on peripheral blood mononuclear cells. The Qiagen DNeasy Blood Extraction Kit was used to extract genomic DNA from the blood cell samples. As regards this clone: The antigen it recognizes is unknown.

Counted from cysteine to phenylalanine, this CDR3 has 13 amino acids. CDR3 DNA is the only sequence kept; it has 39 bases, read in frame from the first base. Reading the germline V gene (reference sequence) gives CDR1 LNHDA and CDR2 SQIVND. V loses 7 bases at its end and J loses 5 bases; junction bases beyond the gene matches: 5. The paper's findings and limits, for the study overall: Most TCR sequences were observed very rarely across donors, whereas some public TCRs were present in many individuals. According to a later analysis, most CMV-associated TCR beta chains appeared to be HLA-restricted, and the HLA associations seemed to be driven largely by CMV exposure. Immune exposure information for the cohort was limited to CMV serostatus. A later analysis reported that several top co-occurrence clusters appeared linked to parvovirus B19, influenza, CMV and Epstein-Barr virus. In vitro tests confirmed that a few of the cytomegalovirus-associated TCR beta chains recognize cytomegalovirus antigens. Compared with equally common non-associated chains, HLA-associated TCR beta chains in a later analysis were more clonally expanded and had lower generation probabilities. In a later analysis, the rate of TCR association differed among HLA loci, with DRB1 alleles having the most associated TCRs and HLA-C alleles having the fewest. Only TCR beta chains were sequenced in this cohort, and the absence of alpha or paired-chain data limited detectable features. A further reported finding was that TCR beta sequences accurately predicted the HLA-A and HLA-B alleles for most subjects in the first cohort. Assigning TCR associations to individual alleles was difficult when HLA alleles, especially DR and DQ, strongly co-occurred. In a later genetic analysis, a missense DCLRE1C variant was associated with V-gene and J-gene trimming of TCR beta chains, and the association was replicated in an independent cohort. A cluster of highly shared sequence variants was judged likely to be a technical artifact of the sequencing pipeline. The study gave a list of some 150 TCR beta chains associated with cytomegalovirus. Because counts were too low, about 15 rarely observed V segments, including chromosome 9 orphons, were left out of the earlier analysis of 500 to 750 of the donors. HLA typing was unavailable for some donors at each locus, so association tests used only the typed subset. Specific HLA alleles were associated with roughly 16,000 TCR beta sequences at a false discovery rate of 0.05 in a later analysis. Because the 87-base-pair reads could not distinguish some IMGT-functional V segments, including TRBV6-2 and TRBV6-3, those segments were excluded. Cytomegalovirus status was reported to be diagnosed by the classifier with high specificity and sensitivity in both the original and validation cohorts. According to the authors, the approach could potentially be generalized to other disease states and immunological phenotypes. Roughly uniform sequencing depth across donors was assumed in presence/absence analyses, although this assumption may not hold. An earlier analysis of approximately 540 of the donors showed that most TCR beta V segments appeared in productive rearrangements either about 87% or about 30% of the time, which broadly matched IMGT annotations. Compared with the roughly 720-donor mean, donors in an Asian-associated ancestry cluster had fewer N-insertions in productive TCRs, according to a later genetic analysis. Correlated functional status among segregating V segments might be attributable to linkage disequilibrium, but an unknown experimental factor could not be ruled out.

The clonotype was recovered from a woman aged 40 to 49 in good health and CMV-seronegative. The chain was built from TRBV19 and TRBJ2-5; 9 nucleotides in the junction match TRBD1. The sample consisted of PBMCs. The DNA sequence is TGTGCCAGTACCCCAGGACAGGGGGAGACCCAGTACTTC. Its translation reads: CASTPGQGETQYF.